A single sample is the source of the 7 T cell receptor beta chains below, sequenced in a study of T cell changes during pregnancy in multiple sclerosis. The assay was immunoSEQ multiplex PCR, and TCRdb's table has in-frame clones only and misses some. Seen here are about 81,000 clones, about 94% observed once, and the top ten hold roughly 2.5%. The specimen was peripheral blood, collected in the third trimester of pregnancy. The receptors were gathered from a female donor with multiple sclerosis, enrolled in a pregnancy study.

The chain joins TRBV6-1 to TRBJ2-5, with 7 bases that match TRBD2. The CDR3 spans 14 residues. CDR1 is MNHNS, CDR2 SASEGT, per germline. Trimming at V came to 3 bases and at J to 3 bases, leaving 4 bases not matched to a gene. The CDR3 region has the DNA TGTGCCAGCAGTGAGAGTGGGGGGGAAGAGACCCAGTACTTC. Translation: CASSESGGEETQYF.

The chain has TRBV2 and TRBJ2-5; 8 bases line up with TRBD2. CDR3 size: 15 residues. The V gene's germline CDR1 is SNHLY and CDR2 FYNNEI. V shed 7 bases, J shed 7 bases, and the junction held 14 bases outside the gene matches. This CDR3 is CASTLAGGPPGTQYF. CDR3 DNA sequence: TGTGCCAGCACTCTGGCGGGGGGACCCCCGGGGACCCAGTACTTC.

This CDR3 is CASSLTSSLSQYF. CDR3 bases: TGCGCCAGCAGCTTGACTAGCTCGCTGTCCCAGTACTTC. This sequence joins TRBV5-1 and TRBJ2-5; a weak D match, TRBD2 (6 bases). The germline gives CDR1 SGHRS, CDR2 YFSETQ. This CDR3 has 13 residues. Trimming took off 1 base at V and 9 bases at J, with 13 bases between the two ends.

This clone appeared once. The chain joins TRBV19 to TRBJ1-2; a possible D gene is TRBD1 (5 bases). V shed 7 bases and J shed 6 bases, with 15 bases lying between them. The CDR3 consists of 13 residues. Looked up from germline, CDR1 is LNHDA and CDR2 is SQIVND (reference sequence). In DNA form, the CDR3 reads TGTGCCAGTAAAGGGGCAGGGATCGATGGCTACACCTTC. It is translated as CASKGAGIDGYTF.

The rearrangement links TRBV4-1 to TRBJ2-2; 8 nucleotides align to TRBD2. Germline-derived CDR1 and CDR2 are MGHRA and YSYEKL. V lost 3 bases, J lost 8 bases, and 11 bases stayed unmatched. The CDR3 is made up of 16 amino acids. CDR3 coding DNA: TGCGCCAGCAGCCAGCTGGGGAGCGGGGGAGGAGGGGAGCTGTTTTTT. It is translated as CASSQLGSGGGGELFF.

This clone was seen only once. The rearrangement links TRBV4-1 to TRBJ2-1; 8 positions match TRBD1. With V trimmed by 0 bases and J by 4 bases, 2 bases remained unmatched. Germline V gene lookup returns CDR1 MGHRA and CDR2 YSYEKL. This CDR3 contains 15 residues. CDR3 residues: CASSQETGAYNEQFF. The CDR3 region has the DNA TGCGCCAGCAGCCAAGAGACAGGGGCTTACAATGAGCAGTTCTTC.

The gene calls are TRBV6-1 and TRBJ2-7; 8 bases are a match to TRBD2. Per the germline V gene, CDR1 is MNHNS and CDR2 is SASEGT. The ends lost 2 bases at V and 0 bases at J; junction bases unmatched: 6. The CDR3 runs 16 residues. This CDR3 is CASSESSGGLSYEQYF. The CDR3 bases are TGTGCCAGCAGTGAAAGCAGCGGGGGCCTCTCCTACGAGCAGTACTTC.